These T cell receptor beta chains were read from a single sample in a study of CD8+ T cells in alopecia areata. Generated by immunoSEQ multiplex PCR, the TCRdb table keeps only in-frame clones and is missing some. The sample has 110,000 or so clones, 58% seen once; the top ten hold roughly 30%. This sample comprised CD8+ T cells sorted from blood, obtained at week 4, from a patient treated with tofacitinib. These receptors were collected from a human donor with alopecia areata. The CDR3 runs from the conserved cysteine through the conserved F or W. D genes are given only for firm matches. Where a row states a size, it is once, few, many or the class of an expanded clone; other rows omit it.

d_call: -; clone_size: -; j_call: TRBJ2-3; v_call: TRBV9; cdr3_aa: CASSAYTDTQYF; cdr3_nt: TGTGCCAGCAGCGCCTACACAGATACGCAGTATTTT
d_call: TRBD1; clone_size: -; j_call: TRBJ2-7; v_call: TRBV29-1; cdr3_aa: CSVEVGTGGYEQYF; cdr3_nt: TGCAGCGTTGAAGTCGGGACAGGGGGCTACGAGCAGTACTTC
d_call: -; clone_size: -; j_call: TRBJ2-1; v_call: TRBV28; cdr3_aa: CASSFGSSYNEQFF; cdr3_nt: TGTGCCAGCAGTTTCGGGAGCTCCTACAATGAGCAGTTCTTC
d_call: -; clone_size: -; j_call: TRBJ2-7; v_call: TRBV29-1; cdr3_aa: CSVDRRGNEQYF; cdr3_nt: TGCAGCGTTGATCGCAGGGGTAACGAGCAGTACTTC
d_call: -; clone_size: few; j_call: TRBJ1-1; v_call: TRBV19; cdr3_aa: CAIKQTGTEAFF; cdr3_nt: TGTGCCATTAAACAAACAGGGACTGAAGCTTTCTTT
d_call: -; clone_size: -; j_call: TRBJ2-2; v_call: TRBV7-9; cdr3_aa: CASSPGQGDTGELFF; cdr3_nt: TGTGCCAGCAGCCCGGGGCAGGGTGACACCGGGGAGCTGTTTTTT
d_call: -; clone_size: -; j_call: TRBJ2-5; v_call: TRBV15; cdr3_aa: CATSSIPSLGETQYF; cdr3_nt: TGTGCCACCAGCAGCATCCCGTCCCTGGGGGAGACCCAGTACTTC
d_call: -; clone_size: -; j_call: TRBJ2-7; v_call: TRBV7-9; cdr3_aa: CASSFPQTWEQYF; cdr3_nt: TGTGCCAGCAGCTTTCCCCAGACTTGGGAGCAGTACTTC
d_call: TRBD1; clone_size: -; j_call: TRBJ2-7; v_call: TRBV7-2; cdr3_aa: CASSSGQGFYEQYF; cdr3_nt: TGTGCCAGCAGCTCGGGACAGGGCTTCTACGAGCAGTACTTC
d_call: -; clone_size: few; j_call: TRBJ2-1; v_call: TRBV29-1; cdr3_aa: CSVEAGYEQFF; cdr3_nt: TGCAGCGTTGAGGCGGGATATGAGCAGTTCTTC
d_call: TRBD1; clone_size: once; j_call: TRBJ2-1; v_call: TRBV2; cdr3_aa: CASLRGAPGQGNNEQFF; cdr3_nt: TGTGCCAGCCTAAGGGGGGCCCCGGGACAGGGAAACAATGAGCAGTTCTTC
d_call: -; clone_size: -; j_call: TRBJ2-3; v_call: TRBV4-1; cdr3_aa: CASSQDRTTTDTQYF; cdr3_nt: TGCGCCAGCAGCCAAGATCGAACTACCACAGATACGCAGTATTTT
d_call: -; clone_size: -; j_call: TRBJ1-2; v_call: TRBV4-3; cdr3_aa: CASSQGGSNYGYTF; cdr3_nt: TGCGCCAGCAGCCAAGGGGGATCTAACTATGGCTACACCTTC
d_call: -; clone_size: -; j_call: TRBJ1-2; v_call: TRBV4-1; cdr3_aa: CASSQVGEANYGYTF; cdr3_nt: TGCGCCAGCAGCCAAGTGGGGGAGGCTAACTATGGCTACACCTTC
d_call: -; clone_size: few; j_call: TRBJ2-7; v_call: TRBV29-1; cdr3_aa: CSVLEQGYEQYF; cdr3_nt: TGCAGCGTCCTCGAGCAGGGTTACGAGCAGTACTTC
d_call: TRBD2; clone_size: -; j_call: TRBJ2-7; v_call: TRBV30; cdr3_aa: CAGTSLFHEQYF; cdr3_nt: TGTGCCGGGACTAGCCTCTTCCACGAGCAGTACTTC
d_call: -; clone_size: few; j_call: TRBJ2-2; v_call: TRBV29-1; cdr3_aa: CSVEESFTGELFF; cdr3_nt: TGCAGCGTTGAAGAGTCCTTCACCGGGGAGCTGTTTTTT
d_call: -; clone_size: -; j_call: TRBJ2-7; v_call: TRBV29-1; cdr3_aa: CSGTGSTYEQYF; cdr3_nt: TGCAGCGGAACAGGGTCCACCTACGAGCAGTACTTC
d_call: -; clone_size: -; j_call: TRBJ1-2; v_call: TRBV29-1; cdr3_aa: CSVTSASSYGYTF; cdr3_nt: TGCAGCGTTACTTCGGCGTCTTCCTATGGCTACACCTTC
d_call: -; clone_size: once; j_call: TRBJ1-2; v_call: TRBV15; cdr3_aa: CATRPLSEGAESFNYGYTF; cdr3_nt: TGTGCCACCAGGCCCCTGTCAGAAGGGGCCGAATCTTTCAACTATGGCTACACCTTC
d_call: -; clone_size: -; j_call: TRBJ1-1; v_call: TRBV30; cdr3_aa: CAWMDSPPRGAFF; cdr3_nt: TGTGCCTGGATGGACAGTCCACCGAGGGGAGCTTTCTTT